This TCR beta chain originates from a study of blood T cell repertoires in COVID-19. Study information: From the United States, Italy and Spain came samples of acute and convalescent COVID-19. Sample material is recorded as cDNA or gDNA derived from T cells, B-cell-depleted T cells, or PBMCs.

It was during active infection that Seattle patients were enrolled and then longitudinally followed. Germline loops: CDR1 SEHNR, CDR2 FQNEAQ (reference sequence). V shed 4 bases, J shed 4 bases, and the junction held 9 bases outside the gene matches. This CDR3 contains 16 residues. In the original analysis: Reference gene primer amplification in the assay estimated nucleated cell counts. Libraries were prepared by immunoSEQ multiplex PCR; TCRdb keeps only in-frame clonotypes and omits some of them. The DNA was the basis for D and trimming; V, J and clone size are from that table. The sample includes under 250,000 clones, roughly 90% seen only once; the top ten take around 0.84%.

The origin of this receptor is a man between 60 and 75 years old with COVID-19, enrolled during active disease. The sequencing sample was made of peripheral blood. This chain connects TRBV7-9 to TRBJ2-1, with 8 bases lining up with TRBD1. In nucleotides, the CDR3 is TGTGCCAGCAGCTCTGGACAGGGAAGCCCTTACAATGAGCAGTTCTTC. Its translation is CASSSGQGSPYNEQFF.